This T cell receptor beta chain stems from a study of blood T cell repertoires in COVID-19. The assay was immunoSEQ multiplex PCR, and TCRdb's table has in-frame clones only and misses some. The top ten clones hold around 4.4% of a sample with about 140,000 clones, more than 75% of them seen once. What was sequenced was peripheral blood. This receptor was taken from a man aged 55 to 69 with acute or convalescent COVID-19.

The CDR3 sequence: CASSLSQGQNIQYF. CDR3 coding DNA: TGTGCCAGCAGTTTATCGCAGGGCCAAAACATTCAGTACTTC. This chain joins TRBV28 and TRBJ2-4; a weak D match, TRBD1 (5 bases). Per the germline V gene, CDR1 is MDHEN and CDR2 is SYDVKM. This CDR3 is 14 amino acids long. The V and J ends lost 1 base and 5 bases respectively, with 9 bases between them.